The 11 T cell receptor beta chains below were found in one sample sequenced in a study of chemoradiotherapy in HPV16-positive cancers. Data came from immunoSEQ multiplex PCR; TCRdb stores just in-frame clones and leaves some out. The table shows about 22,000 clones, with 85% to 90% occurring only once. The source material was blood, sampled from a patient who underwent chemoradiotherapy. The receptors here all came from a human donor with HPV-associated anogenital cancer.

The chain links TRBV2 to TRBJ2-3, with TRBD2 matching over 7 bases. Trimming at V came to 0 bases and at J to 6 bases, leaving 12 bases not matched to a gene. The CDR3 consists of 17 residues. Germline V gene lookup returns CDR1 SNHLY and CDR2 FYNNEI. CDR3 protein: CASSEAELAQVGDTQYF. For the CDR3, the DNA is TGTGCCAGCAGTGAAGCGGAACTAGCGCAGGTGGGGGATACGCAGTATTTT.

CDR3 DNA: TGTGCCAGCAGGCCTAGCGGGGGGGCCAGTGAGGAGACCCAGTACTTC. It yields the protein CASRPSGGASEETQYF. This chain links TRBV7-2 with TRBJ2-5; 12 nucleotides align to TRBD2. The V and J ends lost 6 bases and 5 bases, in that order; junction bases with no gene match: 10. The CDR3 covers 16 residues. Per the germline V gene, CDR1 is SGHTA and CDR2 is FQGNSA.

CDR3: CASSLGNGGELFF. The CDR3 nucleotides read TGCGCCAGCAGCTTGGGGAACGGCGGGGAGCTGTTTTTT. This rearrangement joins TRBV5-1 to TRBJ2-2; D remains ambiguous. Deletions cut 0 bases from V and 7 bases from J, with 7 bases between. The germline gives CDR1 SGHRS, CDR2 YFSETQ. This CDR3 spans 13 amino acids. The whole variable domain, remainder taken from reference TRBV5-1 and TRBJ2-2, is KAGVTQTPRYLIKTRGQQVTLSCSPISGHRSVSWYQQTPGQGLQFLFEYFSETQRNKGNFPGRFSGRQFSNSRSEMNVSTLELGDSALYLCASSLGNGGELFFGEGSRLTVL.

This chain uses TRBV19 with TRBJ2-7; tentatively, D is TRBD2 (5 bases). Germline CDR1 LNHDA, CDR2 SQIVND (reference sequence). The ends were cut back, 3 bases at V and 4 bases at J, with 13 bases in the middle. This CDR3 spans 14 amino acids. The CDR3 DNA reads as TGTGCCAGTAGTATTTATTTGAGCGGATACGAGCAGTACTTC. Its protein is CASSIYLSGYEQYF.

This chain uses TRBV30 with TRBJ2-3; no clear D gene. Germline lookup yields CDR1 GTSNPN and CDR2 SVGIG (reference sequence). The CDR3 sequence is 13 residues long. V lost 5 bases to trimming and J lost 0 bases, with 9 bases between them. The CDR3 sequence: CAWGGYSTDTQYF. The CDR3 DNA reads TGTGCCTGGGGCGGATATAGCACAGATACGCAGTATTTT.

V gene TRBV5-1 combines with J gene TRBJ1-3, with D possibly matching TRBD1 (6 bases). This CDR3 is built from 16 residues. Germline-derived CDR1 and CDR2 are SGHRS and YFSETQ. Trimming removed 2 bases at V and 0 bases at J, with 12 bases between. CDR3 residues: CASSFRTGHSGNTIYF. DNA of the CDR3: TGCGCCAGCAGCTTCCGTACAGGGCACTCTGGAAACACCATATATTTT.

This sequence joins TRBV6-6 and TRBJ1-5; 8 bases are a match to TRBD1. The CDR3 is 15 amino acids. Unmatched junction bases numbered 9, after V lost 5 bases and J lost 6 bases. Germline CDR1 is MNHNY and CDR2 is SVGAGI (reference sequence). The CDR3 region is CASSNGQGGSQPQHF. In nucleotides, the CDR3 is TGTGCCAGCAGTAACGGACAGGGTGGGAGTCAGCCCCAGCATTTT.

The V call is TRBV19, the J call TRBJ1-2; D is unresolved. V was clipped by 7 bases and J by 4 bases, with 25 bases between them. CDR3 size: 17 residues. Germline V gene sequence: CDR1 LNHDA, CDR2 SQIVND (reference sequence). DNA for the CDR3: TGTGCCAGTAAGTTTAGTGAAGGCCTCTCGTCCCGCTATGGCTACACCTTC. Translation gives CASKFSEGLSSRYGYTF.

The chain is built from TRBV5-1 and TRBJ2-2, with D possibly being TRBD1 or TRBD2 (6 bases each). This CDR3 comprises 14 residues. Germline V gene sequence: CDR1 SGHRS, CDR2 YFSETQ. The V and J ends lost 2 bases and 4 bases respectively, with 9 bases between them. CDR3 DNA sequence: TGCGCCAGCAGCTTAGAGGGGGGCACCGGGGAGCTGTTTTTT. Encoded protein: CASSLEGGTGELFF.

About this clone: As the CDR3 is not closed by the conserved phenylalanine or tryptophan, this likely results from a read error. Written as DNA, the CDR3 is TGTGCCCTCACAGACACTGAAGCTTTCCTT. Translated: CALTDTEAFL. This chain joins TRBV10-3 and TRBJ1-1; D not resolved. V was shortened by 11 bases and J by 3 bases, with 7 bases between the two germline ends. The germline CDR1 and CDR2 sequences are ENHRY and SYGVKD. The CDR3 length is 10 residues.

This chain links TRBV6-1 with TRBJ2-2; no reliable D call. Trimming took off 2 bases at V and 4 bases at J, with 5 bases between the two ends. CDR3 length: 13 amino acids. Per germline, CDR1 MNHNS and CDR2 SASEGT. In nucleotides, the CDR3 is TGTGCCAGCAGTGAAAGTTTCACCGGGGAGCTGTTTTTT. This gives the protein CASSESFTGELFF.